The table lists the clone carrying this T cell receptor beta chain with many counts. The record originates from a study of T cells in Graves' hyperthyroidism and ophthalmopathy. In the ophthalmopathy cohort, Clinical Activity Score was at least 3, NOSPECS grade at least 4, and duration under 3 months. With V trimmed by 4 bases and J by 2 bases, 6 bases remained unmatched. This CDR3 is 16 amino acids long. Germline values: CDR1 MNHEY, CDR2 SVGEGT. TCR beta CDR3 regions were amplified from RNA. A first-round RT-PCR of the TCR CDR3 used the HTBI primer set. TCRdb reprocessed the multiplex PCR reads with MiXCR, giving one entry per CDR3 protein. The sample lists 450,000 to 550,000 distinct CDR3 sequences, approximately 25% occurring once.

This TCR derives from a woman aged 25 to 39 with Graves' ophthalmopathy. The sample comprised blood. The V gene is TRBV6-2 or TRBV6-3, the J gene TRBJ2-7; 12 bases match TRBD2. CDR3 bases: TGTGCCAGCAGTTCCAGACTAGCGGGGGATCCCTACGAGCAGTACTTC. Translating gives CASSSRLAGDPYEQYF.